This is a list of T cell receptor beta chains from one sample in a study of patients and donors after allogeneic stem cell transplantation. TCRdb re-called the RT-PCR reads through MiXCR, storing one row per CDR3 protein. Of about 150,000 distinct CDR3 sequences listed, 30% to 45% are singletons. The source material was blood, either unsorted or a sorted T cell fraction (not recorded which). Every receptor here comes from a human donor who was either an allogeneic HSCT recipient or a stem cell or donor lymphocyte infusion donor (not recorded which). It is not recorded whose cells these are; they may come from a transplant donor. Both conserved end residues are part of each CDR3. The D gene is left open where the match is weak. Only some rows state a clone size, as once, few, many or a class for expanded clones.

clone_size | d_call | j_call | cdr3_length | v_call | cdr3_nt | cdr3_aa
few | - | TRBJ2-7 | 13 | TRBV13 | TGTGCCAGCAGCCCAGATTCCGGCTACGAGCAGTACTTC | CASSPDSGYEQYF
- | - | TRBJ1-3 | 14 | TRBV12-3/TRBV12-4 | TGTGCCTGTGGCCGCTCTCCCTCTGGAAACACCATATATTTT | CACGRSPSGNTIYF
- | - | TRBJ1-4 | 16 | TRBV6-5 | TGTGCCAGCAGTTACCAGTCGGAGGTCCTTAATGAAAAACTGTTTTTT | CASSYQSEVLNEKLFF
- | TRBD2 | TRBJ2-1 | 15 | TRBV5-1 | TGCGCCAGCAGCCCTGGGACTAGCGCGTACAATGAGCAGTTCTTC | CASSPGTSAYNEQFF
few | TRBD1 | TRBJ1-2 | 15 | TRBV9 | TGTGCCAGCAGCCCATACAGGGGGCCCGACTATGGCTACACCTTC | CASSPYRGPDYGYTF
- | TRBD1 | TRBJ1-2 | 15 | TRBV5-1 | TGCGCCAGCAGCTGGGCCCGGGACAGAGTGCATGGCTACACCTTC | CASSWARDRVHGYTF
- | - | TRBJ2-2 | 17 | TRBV18 | TGTGCCAGCTCACCACAGCCTGTCCAGGGGAACACCGGGGAGCTGTTTTTT | CASSPQPVQGNTGELFF
- | TRBD2 | TRBJ2-7 | 17 | TRBV10-3 | TGTGCCATCAGTGAGGCGACCCCGGGCGGGGGGGCCTACGAGCAGTACTTC | CAISEATPGGGAYEQYF
- | - | TRBJ2-2 | 15 | TRBV5-5 | TGTGCCAGCAGCCTGGGACACCCCGACACCGGGGAGCTGTTTTTT | CASSLGHPDTGELFF
- | - | TRBJ2-1 | 14 | TRBV15 | TGTGCCACCAGCAGAGATCCTATCTACAATGAGCAGTTCTTC | CATSRDPIYNEQFF
- | TRBD1 | TRBJ2-1 | 14 | TRBV5-5 | TGTGCCAGCAGCGTGGACAGGGACTACAATGAGCAGTTCTTC | CASSVDRDYNEQFF
- | - | TRBJ2-1 | 15 | TRBV6-2/TRBV6-3 | TGTGCCAGCAGTTACTCGGGACTGGCCTACAATGAGCAGTTCTTC | CASSYSGLAYNEQFF
- | TRBD1 | TRBJ2-1 | 16 | TRBV4-2 | TGTGCCAGCAGCCAAGATGTACAGGGGGCGGACAATGAGCAGTTCTTC | CASSQDVQGADNEQFF
many | - | TRBJ1-1 | 12 | TRBV9 | TGTGCCAGCAGCGCTGGGGACCTCCAAGCTTTCTTT | CASSAGDLQAFF
- | - | TRBJ1-4 | 13 | TRBV5-1 | TGCGCCAGCAGCTTGACCGGGGGTGAAAAACTGTTTTTT | CASSLTGGEKLFF
few | - | TRBJ1-2 | 14 | TRBV6-5 | TGTGCCAGCAGTTCTCCCGGGGTGGCGACTGGCTACACCTTC | CASSSPGVATGYTF
- | - | TRBJ1-1 | 12 | TRBV15 | TGTGCCACCAGCAGACCCCAGGGTATGGCTTTCTTT | CATSRPQGMAFF
once | - | TRBJ2-7 | 15 | TRBV4-2 | TGTGCCAGCAGCCAAGATTTGGACAACTCCTACGAGCAGTACTTC | CASSQDLDNSYEQYF
few | - | TRBJ1-2 | 13 | TRBV28 | TGTGCCAGCAGTTGGGTATCTAACTATGGCTACACCTTC | CASSWVSNYGYTF
- | TRBD1 | TRBJ2-1 | 14 | TRBV29-1 | TGCAGCGTTGAGGGACAGGCCCCGGGTAATGAGCAGTTCTTC | CSVEGQAPGNEQFF
- | TRBD1 | TRBJ1-4 | 16 | TRBV12-3/TRBV12-4 | TGTGCCAGCAGGCCAGCAGGGGGGGCGTCTAATGAAAAACTGTTTTTT | CASRPAGGASNEKLFF
many | - | TRBJ1-1 | 17 | TRBV27 | TGTGCCAGCACTACCCGGGGGCTAAATGTCTTGAACACTGAAGCTTTCTTT | CASTTRGLNVLNTEAFF
- | TRBD1 | TRBJ1-4 | 13 | TRBV15 | TGTGCCACCACCCCGACAGGGCCTGAAAAACTGTTTTTT | CATTPTGPEKLFF
- | - | TRBJ2-2 | 16 | TRBV4-3 | TGCGCCAGCAGCCAAGAAGGACAGATTCTCACCGGGGAGCTGTTTTTT | CASSQEGQILTGELFF
once | TRBD1 | TRBJ1-1 | 16 | TRBV5-1 | TGCGCCAGCAGCTTGGACAGGGGGCTTAGCAACACTGAAGCTTTCTTT | CASSLDRGLSNTEAFF
- | TRBD2 | TRBJ2-4 | 17 | TRBV5-4 | TGTGCCAGCAGCCACGGACTAGCGGAACTAGCCAAAAACATTCAGTACTTC | CASSHGLAELAKNIQYF
- | - | TRBJ2-2 | 17 | TRBV24-1 | TGTGCCACCAGTGATTTGCCACAGTCAGGAAACACCGGGGAGCTGTTTTTT | CATSDLPQSGNTGELFF
many | TRBD1 | TRBJ2-6 | 17 | TRBV4-3 | TGCGCCAGCAGCCAAGGGGTGACAGGGGCCGGGGCCAACGTCCTGACTTTC | CASSQGVTGAGANVLTF
- | - | TRBJ1-5 | 13 | TRBV20-1 | TGCAGTGCCTTGTCAGGGAACAATCAGCCCCAGCATTTT | CSALSGNNQPQHF
- | TRBD1 | TRBJ1-5 | 15 | TRBV12-3/TRBV12-4 | TGTGCCAGCAGCCGGGACAGAGCCCCTCGGCAGCCCCAGCATTTT | CASSRDRAPRQPQHF
- | - | TRBJ1-1 | 14 | TRBV6-2/TRBV6-3 | TGTGCCAGCAGTTATCCGAGGGGGAACACTGAAGCTTTCTTT | CASSYPRGNTEAFF
many | - | TRBJ1-3 | 19 | TRBV7-2 | TGTGCCAGCAGCTTGTTTTATCGAGGGGCACAGGTCTCTGGAAACACCATATATTTT | CASSLFYRGAQVSGNTIYF
few | - | TRBJ1-6 | 17 | TRBV5-1 | TGCGCCAGCAGCTTGGAGCGGCGGATCCCATCCGATTCACCCCTCCACTTT | CASSLERRIPSDSPLHF
- | - | TRBJ2-4 | 16 | TRBV27 | TGTGCCAGCAGTTTGAGATTCGCGGCCATTGAAAACATTCAGTACTTC | CASSLRFAAIENIQYF
few | - | TRBJ1-5 | 14 | TRBV6-2/TRBV6-3 | TGTGCCAGCAGTTACGGGGCGCCCAATCAGCCCCAGCATTTT | CASSYGAPNQPQHF
- | - | TRBJ2-7 | 13 | TRBV4-1 | TGCGCCAGCAGCTTTGACAGGTTCGGCGAGCAGTACTTC | CASSFDRFGEQYF
- | - | TRBJ1-2 | 14 | TRBV20-1 | TGCAGTGCTAGAGAGCCCCAGGGTCACTATGGCTACACCTTC | CSAREPQGHYGYTF
- | TRBD1 | TRBJ1-6 | 16 | TRBV7-9 | TGTGCCAGCAGCTTAGAGCCGGACAGGGGGCATTCACCCCTCCACTTT | CASSLEPDRGHSPLHF
- | TRBD1 | TRBJ1-2 | 13 | TRBV4-1 | TGCGCCAGCAGCCAACCGGGACAGGGTAAAAACACCTTC | CASSQPGQGKNTF
- | - | TRBJ2-1 | 15 | TRBV3-1 | TGTGCCAGCAGCCAAGTCCGTACCTCCTACAATGAGCAGTTCTTC | CASSQVRTSYNEQFF
- | - | TRBJ1-5 | 13 | TRBV4-3 | TGCGCCAGCAGCCAAGATTCGCGTCAGCCCCAGCATTTT | CASSQDSRQPQHF
few | - | TRBJ1-2 | 14 | TRBV10-3 | TGTGCCATCAGCCCAGGGGCTGAGAGCTATGGCTACACCTTC | CAISPGAESYGYTF
- | - | TRBJ1-1 | 13 | TRBV20-1 | TGCAGTGCTAGAGATTGGGGTGGGCCTGAAGCTTTCTTT | CSARDWGGPEAFF
- | TRBD1 | TRBJ1-5 | 13 | TRBV7-2 | TGTGCCAGCAGCCTGACAGGGATTCAGCCCCAGCATTTT | CASSLTGIQPQHF
once | - | TRBJ2-1 | 15 | TRBV7-3 | TGTGCCAGCAGCTTCACCCCCTTTTCCGGGAGTGAGCAGTTCTTC | CASSFTPFSGSEQFF
- | - | TRBJ1-1 | 13 | TRBV7-8 | TGTGCCAGCAGCTTAGGGTTAAGCACTGAAGCTTTCTTT | CASSLGLSTEAFF
- | - | TRBJ1-2 | 14 | TRBV9 | TGTGCCAGCAGCGTAGGGGGGGCGACGGATGGCTACACCTTC | CASSVGGATDGYTF
few | - | TRBJ1-4 | 16 | TRBV12-3/TRBV12-4 | TGTGCCAGCAGTTTATGGGGGGCCTCGGCTAATGAAAAACTGTTTTTT | CASSLWGASANEKLFF
- | TRBD1 | TRBJ1-2 | 14 | TRBV28 | TGTGCCAGCAGATCGGGACAGCATAACTATGGCTACACCTTC | CASRSGQHNYGYTF
- | TRBD2 | TRBJ2-3 | 15 | TRBV20-1 | TGCAGTGCTAGAGGGACTAGCGGGTCCGGGGATACGCAGTATTTT | CSARGTSGSGDTQYF
- | TRBD1 | TRBJ1-5 | 13 | TRBV29-1 | TGCAGCGTTCGGACAGGGGGCGATCAGCCCCAGCATTTT | CSVRTGGDQPQHF
- | - | TRBJ1-5 | 14 | TRBV25-1 | TGTGCCAGCAGTGATCTAGACGGGAATCAGCCCCAGCATTTT | CASSDLDGNQPQHF